The 18 T cell receptor beta chains listed next were all sequenced from one sample in a study of blood T cell repertoires in COVID-19. TCRdb's copy holds only in-frame clones and misses some; the assay was immunoSEQ multiplex PCR. The data contain some 310,000 clones, 90% of them singletons. Sequencing was carried out using peripheral blood. The receptors were gathered from a woman in her twenties or thirties with COVID-19, enrolled during active disease.

Concerning this clone: Other DNA sequences in this specimen translate into the identical CDR3. J is TRBJ2-1 and V is TRBV6-2 or TRBV6-3, with a weak D call TRBD2 (7 bases). The CDR3 is made up of 15 amino acids. Germline values: CDR1 MNHEY, CDR2 SVGEGT. Trimming pared 6 bases from V and 0 bases from J, leaving 12 bases between. The chain's CDR3 is CASSEGGSSYNEQFF. The CDR3 nucleotides read TGTGCCAGCAGCGAGGGGGGGAGCTCCTACAATGAGCAGTTCTTC.

This sequence joins TRBV3-1 (or the pseudogene TRBV3-2) and TRBJ1-5, with TRBD1 identical over 7 bases. Germline values: CDR1 LGHDT, CDR2 YNNKEL (reference sequence). V trimming: 0 bases; J trimming: 5 bases; junction bases outside the gene matches: 7. There are 16 residues in the CDR3. The CDR3 region has the DNA TGTGCCAGCAGCCAAGATCTGCAACAGGGGCATCAGCCCCAGCATTTT. Translated: CASSQDLQQGHQPQHF.

The chain joins TRBV4-1 to TRBJ2-7; a possible D gene is TRBD2 (5 bases). Germline V gene data show CDR1 as MGHRA and CDR2 as YSYEKL. V was pared by 2 bases and J by 3 bases, with 14 bases between. The CDR3 has 15 residues. CDR3 loop: CASSQSSGYNYEQYF. CDR3 coding DNA: TGCGCCAGCAGCCAATCGAGCGGTTATAACTACGAGCAGTACTTC.

The V gene is TRBV10-1, the J gene TRBJ2-5, with TRBD1 matching 8 bases. Germline V gives CDR1 WNHNN, CDR2 SYGVQD (reference sequence). The CDR3 is 14 amino acids. V gave up 3 bases and J gave up 5 bases; unmatched junction bases: 5. This CDR3 is CASSDNRGFETQYF. CDR3 DNA: TGCGCCAGCAGTGATAACAGGGGGTTCGAGACCCAGTACTTC.

The chain uses TRBV5-1 and TRBJ2-2; 7 nucleotides line up with TRBD1. This CDR3 comprises 17 residues. Germline loops: CDR1 SGHRS, CDR2 YFSETQ. The ends lost 4 bases at V and 1 base at J; junction bases unmatched: 10. CDR3 amino acids: CASSASRDSQNTGELFF. CDR3 nucleotide sequence: TGCGCCAGCAGCGCATCCCGGGACAGTCAGAACACCGGGGAGCTGTTTTTT.

J is TRBJ2-7 and V is TRBV24-1; 7 positions match TRBD1. Germline CDR1 and CDR2: KGHDR and SFDVKD. The CDR3 extends over 14 amino acids. V lost 4 bases, J lost 3 bases, and 5 bases stayed unmatched. The CDR3 DNA reads as TGTGCCACCAGTGACCCGGCAGGGGGCTACGAGCAGTACTTC. Translation gives CATSDPAGGYEQYF.

This sequence joins TRBV19 and TRBJ2-2; 11 bases match TRBD2. Germline CDR1 is LNHDA and CDR2 is SQIVND (reference sequence). The CDR3 runs to 15 residues. V shed 6 bases, J shed 0 bases, and the junction held 0 bases outside the gene matches. CDR3 sequence (DNA): TGTGCCAGTAGGGGACTAGCGGCGAACACCGGGGAGCTGTTTTTT. It is translated as CASRGLAANTGELFF.

The V call is TRBV2, the J call TRBJ2-2; the D is unclear. The CDR3 is 11 residues long. Germline V gene sequence: CDR1 SNHLY, CDR2 FYNNEI. Trimming pared 5 bases from V and 6 bases from J, leaving 4 bases between. CDR3 amino acids: CASSYSGELFF. The CDR3 DNA sequence: TGTGCCAGCAGTTATTCCGGGGAGCTGTTTTTT.

This rearrangement joins TRBV28 to TRBJ2-2; D perhaps matches TRBD1 (5 bases). The CDR3 is 15 residues long. V shed 7 bases and J shed 6 bases, with 18 bases lying between them. Germline V gene data show CDR1 as MDHEN and CDR2 as SYDVKM. The CDR3 spells CASTEWAAGSGELFF. CDR3 DNA sequence: TGTGCCAGCACCGAGTGGGCCGCAGGGTCCGGGGAGCTGTTTTTT.

This sequence joins TRBV5-4 and TRBJ1-1, with D unclear. The CDR3 is made up of 13 amino acids. V lost 4 bases and J lost 1, with 8 bases in between. Germline CDR1 is SGHNT and CDR2 is YYREEE (reference sequence). CDR3: CASSPWRNTEAFF. In DNA form, the CDR3 reads TGTGCCAGCAGCCCGTGGAGGAACACTGAAGCTTTCTTT.

The CDR3, as DNA: TGTGCCAGCAGCCTAGGCAGGGGCCGGTACGAGCAGTACTTC. It yields the protein CASSLGRGRYEQYF. The chain combines TRBV3-1 (or the pseudogene TRBV3-2) with TRBJ2-7; perhaps TRBD1 as D (6 bases). Trimming pared 4 bases from V and 4 bases from J, leaving 14 bases between. The germline CDR1 and CDR2 sequences are LGHDT and YNNKEL (reference sequence). The CDR3 runs 14 residues.

The rearrangement joins TRBV5-6 to TRBJ2-1; 9 bases agree with TRBD2. The CDR3 spans 15 residues. The germline V gene encodes CDR1 SGHDT and CDR2 YYEEEE. The ends lost 1 base at V and 1 base at J; junction bases unmatched: 0. CDR3 coding DNA: TGTGCCAGCAGCTTGACTAGCGGGTCCTACAATGAGCAGTTCTTC. Protein: CASSLTSGSYNEQFF.

Regarding this clone: This specimen includes other DNA sequences encoding the same CDR3. J is TRBJ1-2 and V is TRBV11-2; D might be TRBD1 (6 bases). Trimming stripped 2 bases from V and 2 bases from J, with 6 bases between. The CDR3 contains 13 residues. Germline assignment: CDR1 SGHAT and CDR2 FQNNGV. For the CDR3, the DNA is TGTGCCAGCAGCTTAAGGGGGAACTATGGCTACACCTTC. Protein: CASSLRGNYGYTF.

This rearrangement joins TRBV11-2 to TRBJ1-6; D gene ambiguous. The CDR3 consists of 14 residues. With 2 bases removed from V and 5 bases from J, the gap between germline ends came to 7 bases. Germline-derived CDR1 and CDR2 are SGHAT and FQNNGV. The CDR3 sequence: CASSLLGNNSPLHF. The CDR3 region has the DNA TGTGCCAGCAGCTTACTAGGAAATAATTCACCCCTCCACTTT.

The rearrangement joins TRBV9 to TRBJ1-1, with 8 nucleotides matching TRBD1. The CDR3 has 16 amino acids. CDR1 is SGDLS, CDR2 YYNGEE, per germline. V lost 3 bases to trimming and J lost 0 bases; unmatched junction nucleotides: 7. The CDR3 DNA reads as TGTGCCAGCAGCGCCCGACAGGGGCCTTTGAACACTGAAGCTTTCTTT. This encodes CASSARQGPLNTEAFF.

For this clone: This sample also contains other DNA sequences that code for the same CDR3. V is TRBV5-1 and J is TRBJ2-1; 7 nucleotides agree with TRBD1. This CDR3 is built from 15 residues. CDR1 is SGHRS, CDR2 YFSETQ, per germline. Trimming removed 0 bases from V and 2 bases from J; junction bases left unmatched: 2. The CDR3 region is CASSLGQGAYNEQFF. CDR3 nucleotides: TGCGCCAGCAGCTTGGGGCAGGGGGCCTACAATGAGCAGTTCTTC.

The chain recombines TRBV4-1 with TRBJ2-2; TRBD2 agrees at 9 bases. Germline V gives CDR1 MGHRA, CDR2 YSYEKL. CDR3 size: 15 residues. V gave up 0 bases and J gave up 4 bases; unmatched junction bases: 0. The CDR3: CASSQEGLATGELFF. As DNA, the CDR3 is TGCGCCAGCAGCCAAGAGGGACTAGCCACCGGGGAGCTGTTTTTT.

The CDR3 sequence is CATSRSGEEQYF. CDR3 sequence (DNA): TGTGCCACCAGCAGATCGGGGGAGGAGCAGTACTTC. J is TRBJ2-7 and V is TRBV15; maybe TRBD2 (6 bases). This CDR3 contains 12 residues. Germline lookup yields CDR1 LNHNV and CDR2 YYDKDF (reference sequence). The V and J ends lost 2 bases and 7 bases respectively, with 9 bases between them.